One sample yielded the 3 T cell receptor beta chains listed below, sequenced in a study of cytomegalovirus exposure and HLA in healthy donors. This PCR relied on a set of 60 Vbeta primers and 13 Jbeta primers. The assay was immunoSEQ multiplex PCR, and TCRdb's table has in-frame clones only and misses some. This table has about 130,000 clones, about 72% appearing once. Material for sequencing was PBMCs. These receptors were obtained from a man aged 25-40 years in good health and CMV-seropositive.

J is TRBJ2-1 and V is TRBV10-3, with 13 bases identical to TRBD2. Germline CDR1 reads ENHRY; CDR2 reads SYGVKD. The junction had 16 bases not matched to a gene; V was cut back by 7 bases and J by 4 bases. CDR3 length: 19 amino acids. The CDR3 nucleotides are TGTGCCATCAAAGATCCAGGGGGGAGGACTAGCGGGAGATACAATGAGCAGTTCTTC. Protein product: CAIKDPGGRTSGRYNEQFF.

The chain combines TRBV11-2 with TRBJ2-1; 7 positions agree with TRBD1. This CDR3 comprises 14 residues. The trim removed 7 bases at V and 8 bases at J, leaving 11 bases unmatched. CDR1 is SGHAT, CDR2 FQNNGV, per germline. The CDR3: CASKGAPNPHEQFF. The DNA of the CDR3 is TGTGCCAGCAAGGGGGCGCCGAACCCCCATGAGCAGTTCTTC. The variable domain in full, with the rest retrieved from reference TRBV11-2 and TRBJ2-1, is EAGVAQSPRYKIIEKRQSVAFWCNPISGHATLYWYQQILGQGPKLLIQFQNNGVVDDSQLPKDRFSAERLKGVDSTLKIQPAKLEDSAVYLCASKGAPNPHEQFFGPGTRLTVL.

This clone was picked up a small number of times. The CDR3 nucleotides read TGTGCCAGCAGTCTACAGGGTTTAGGTTCACCCCTCCACTTT. It codes for CASSLQGLGSPLHF. The J gene is TRBJ1-6, the V gene TRBV6-5; a weak D match, TRBD1 (6 bases). Germline CDR1 and CDR2: MNHEY and SVGAGI. The V gene lost 5 bases and the J gene lost 9 bases, with 14 bases spanning the gap. CDR3 length: 14 amino acids.